These 27 T cell receptor beta chains were all obtained from the same sample, sequenced in a study of T cell responses to AZD1222 COVID-19 vaccine. The table came from immunoSEQ multiplex PCR; TCRdb's copy has only in-frame clones and leaves some out. The sample lists 140,000 or so clones, more than 80% occurring once. This sample comprised peripheral blood, obtained 28 days after the second dose of the MenACWY control vaccine. The receptors stem from an adult who received the MenACWY meningococcal vaccine as a control.

The gene calls are TRBV6-5 and TRBJ2-3, with D uncertain. The CDR3 loop spans 13 amino acids. CDR1 is MNHEY, CDR2 SVGAGI, per germline. The ends were cut back, 5 bases at V and 2 bases at J, with 8 bases in the middle. The CDR3 here is CASSPTYTDTQYF. The DNA for the CDR3 is TGTGCCAGCAGTCCCACCTACACAGATACGCAGTATTTT.

The chain recombines TRBV18 with TRBJ2-1, with 8 bases matching TRBD1. Germline values: CDR1 KGHSH, CDR2 LQKENI. After removal of 3 bases from V and 7 bases from J, the junction contained 5 bases not matched to a gene. CDR3 length: 14 residues. CDR3 nucleotides: TGTGCCAGCTCACCGGACAGGGTGAGAAATGAGCAGTTCTTC. Translated: CASSPDRVRNEQFF.

This clone appeared a single time. V gene TRBV5-1 combines with J gene TRBJ1-5, with 7 bases identical to TRBD1. With 7 bases clipped from V and 3 bases from J, the junction kept 4 bases outside the gene matches. Germline CDR1 is SGHRS and CDR2 is YFSETQ. This CDR3 has 13 amino acids. CDR3 sequence reads: CASSGGPNQPQHF. In nucleotides, the CDR3 is TGCGCCAGCTCAGGGGGGCCCAATCAGCCCCAGCATTTT.

The CDR3 DNA is TGTGCCAGCAGACAAACCGGGACTAGCGGGATCAATGAGCAGTTCTTC. This codes for CASRQTGTSGINEQFF. V gene TRBV5-5 combines with J gene TRBJ2-1; TRBD2 matches 13 bases. The CDR3 is made up of 16 amino acids. V gave up 5 bases and J gave up 6 bases; unmatched junction bases: 8. CDR1 and CDR2 (germline): SGHKS, YYEKEE (reference sequence).

V and J are TRBV7-2 and TRBJ1-3; 7 positions match TRBD1. With 2 bases clipped from V and 1 base from J, the junction kept 2 bases outside the gene matches. CDR3 length equals 15 residues. CDR1 is SGHTA, CDR2 FQGNSA, per germline. The CDR3 DNA follows: TGTGCCAGCAGCTTAATGGGACAGTCTGGAAACACCATATATTTT. Encoded protein: CASSLMGQSGNTIYF.

The rearrangement uses TRBV14 and TRBJ2-7, with D perhaps TRBD1 (6 bases). The germline V and J ends were trimmed by 6 bases and 4 bases, with 16 bases remaining between them. CDR1 and CDR2 (germline): SGHDN, FVKESK. The length of the CDR3 is 14 residues. CDR3 nucleotide sequence: TGTGCCAGCAGGCTTACCGGACAGTGGTACGAGCAGTACTTC. It is translated as CASRLTGQWYEQYF.

V gene TRBV30 combines with J gene TRBJ2-1, with D perhaps TRBD2 (6 bases). CDR3 length equals 15 residues. CDR1 and CDR2 (germline): GTSNPN, SVGIG (reference sequence). Trimming left V 0 bases short and J 2 bases short, with 11 bases between. In nucleotides, the CDR3 is TGTGCCTGGAGTGTAGGACCGGGGGCCTACAATGAGCAGTTCTTC. Amino acids: CAWSVGPGAYNEQFF.

In its sample, this clone was seen once. The CDR3 sequence is CASSQDAGAGEKLFF. In DNA, the CDR3 is TGCGCCAGCAGCCAAGACGCGGGGGCGGGGGAAAAACTGTTTTTT. The chain links TRBV4-3 to TRBJ1-4; tentatively, D is TRBD1 (6 bases). Germline V gene sequence: CDR1 LGHNA, CDR2 YSLEER. V was trimmed by 0 bases and J by 8 bases, leaving 13 bases between them. The CDR3 totals 15 residues.

The chain employs TRBV5-1 and TRBJ1-4; D remains ambiguous. The CDR3 has 15 residues. Germline V gives CDR1 SGHRS, CDR2 YFSETQ. V was pared by 4 bases and J by 0 bases, with 10 bases between. CDR3 loop: CASSPGIATNEKLFF. The DNA for the CDR3 is TGCGCCAGCAGCCCGGGAATCGCAACTAATGAAAAACTGTTTTTT.

The rearrangement uses TRBV7-3 and TRBJ1-6; no clear D gene. CDR1 and CDR2 (germline): SGHTA, FQGTGA. V shed 5 bases and J shed 12 bases, with 17 bases lying between them. The CDR3 covers 14 residues. The CDR3 spells CASSPGPGALPLHF. The CDR3 DNA sequence: TGTGCCAGCAGCCCAGGTCCGGGTGCATTACCCCTCCACTTT.

This clone was seen a handful of times. The gene calls are TRBV19 and TRBJ1-5; 8 bases are shared with TRBD1. The CDR3 extends over 17 amino acids. Germline loops: CDR1 LNHDA, CDR2 SQIVND (reference sequence). V was clipped by 4 bases and J by 0 bases; unmatched bases: 8. The CDR3 here is CASSKRQGAGSNQPQHF. In DNA, the CDR3 is TGTGCCAGTAGTAAGCGCCAGGGGGCCGGTAGCAATCAGCCCCAGCATTTT.

The chain has TRBV19 and TRBJ1-1, with 7 bases aligning to TRBD1. Trimming cost V 3 bases and J 0 bases; bases outside gene matches: 1. Germline CDR1 reads LNHDA; CDR2 reads SQIVND (reference sequence). This CDR3 has 14 residues. The CDR3 sequence: CASSMDRLNTEAFF. In DNA, the CDR3 is TGTGCCAGTAGTATGGACAGGCTGAACACTGAAGCTTTCTTT. Complete variable domain (other parts from reference TRBV19 and TRBJ1-1): DGGITQSPKYLFRKEGQNVTLSCEQNLNHDAMYWYRQDPGQGLRLIYYSQIVNDFQKGDIAEGYSVSREKKESFPLTVTSAQKNPTAFYLCASSMDRLNTEAFFGQGTRLTVV.

This clone was seen only once. V and J are TRBV27 and TRBJ1-1; D remains unclear. Germline-derived CDR1 and CDR2 are MNHEY and SMNVEV (reference sequence). The CDR3 contains 15 residues. Trimming stripped 6 bases from V and 1 base from J, with 15 bases between. CDR3 in DNA: TGTGCCAGCAGATCGCCGTGGACGGCGAACACTGAAGCTTTCTTT. Protein sequence: CASRSPWTANTEAFF.

The chain is built from TRBV28 and TRBJ1-5; D gene uncertain. Germline V gene data show CDR1 as MDHEN and CDR2 as SYDVKM. Trimming took off 2 bases at V and 2 bases at J, with 13 bases between the two ends. The CDR3 length is 16 residues. The CDR3 region has the DNA TGTGCCAGCAGTTTACAGCGCCTGGACGGCAATCAGCCCCAGCATTTT. It codes for CASSLQRLDGNQPQHF. The variable domain in full, completed from reference TRBV28 and TRBJ1-5, reads DVKVTQSSRYLVKRTGEKVFLECVQDMDHENMFWYRQDPGLGLRLIYFSYDVKMKEKGDIPEGYSVSREKKERFSLILESASTNQTSMYLCASSLQRLDGNQPQHFGDGTRLSIL.

The gene calls are TRBV24-1 and TRBJ2-5; D uncertain. Germline CDR1 and CDR2: KGHDR and SFDVKD. Trimming pared 1 base from V and 4 bases from J, leaving 0 bases between. This CDR3 has 11 amino acids. The CDR3, as DNA: TGTGCCACCAGTGATTTAGAGACCCAGTACTTC. Translation: CATSDLETQYF.

This chain links TRBV7-2 with TRBJ1-4, with TRBD1 identical over 11 bases. Looked up from germline, CDR1 is SGHTA and CDR2 is FQGNSA. With V trimmed by 5 bases and J by 6 bases, 2 bases remained unmatched. This CDR3 has 14 residues. Here the CDR3 reads CASSKDRGHEKLFF. DNA of the CDR3: TGTGCCAGCAGCAAGGACAGGGGGCATGAAAAACTGTTTTTT. Supplemented by reference TRBV7-2 and TRBJ1-4, the full variable domain reads GAGVSQSPSNKVTEKGKDVELRCDPISGHTALYWYRQSLGQGLEFLIYFQGNSAPDKSGLPSDRFSAERTGGSVSTLTIQRTQQEDSAVYLCASSKDRGHEKLFFGSGTQLSVL.

Notes on this clone: The junction does not match germline at one end; this may be a read error. DNA for the CDR3: TGTGCCAGCAGCTTAGCACTCCGGGGGAACGCTGAAGCTTTCTTT. Amino acid sequence: CASSLALRGNAEAFF. J is TRBJ1-1 and V is TRBV7-2; D perhaps matches TRBD1 (5 bases). The CDR3 length is 15 residues. CDR1 SGHTA and CDR2 FQGNSA come from the germline V gene.

The chain links TRBV19 to TRBJ2-2, with TRBD1 matching over 11 bases. The germline gives CDR1 LNHDA, CDR2 SQIVND (reference sequence). The trim removed 7 bases at V and 7 bases at J, leaving 8 bases unmatched. This CDR3 has 15 residues. CDR3 DNA sequence: TGTGCCAGTAACCCGGGACAGGGGGTCGGCGGGGAGCTGTTTTTT. Translation gives CASNPGQGVGGELFF.

This clone is a singleton in its sample. The chain uses TRBV28 and TRBJ1-3, with 10 bases matching TRBD1. The CDR3 runs to 17 residues. Germline trimming cut 6 bases from V and 4 bases from J; bases unmatched to any gene: 12. Germline assignment: CDR1 MDHEN and CDR2 SYDVKM. CDR3 DNA: TGTGCCAGCAGCGTCCCCGGGACAGGGGTTATAGGAAACACCATATATTTT. Translation: CASSVPGTGVIGNTIYF.

CDR3 coding DNA: TGCGCCAGCAGCCAAGATGGGTCGGGGAGGGACAATGAGCAGTTCTTC. Translated: CASSQDGSGRDNEQFF. V is TRBV4-1 and J is TRBJ2-1, with 7 bases lining up with TRBD2. CDR3 length: 16 amino acids. After removal of 0 bases from V and 5 bases from J, the junction contained 7 bases not matched to a gene. From germline, CDR1 is MGHRA and CDR2 YSYEKL.

J is TRBJ2-1 and V is TRBV10-1; 9 nucleotides agree with TRBD1. Looked up from germline, CDR1 is WNHNN and CDR2 is SYGVQD (reference sequence). The V and J ends lost 6 bases and 10 bases, in that order; junction bases with no gene match: 10. CDR3 length equals 14 residues. The CDR3 DNA sequence: TGCGCCAGCAGCCCCGGACAGGGGACGGGAGAGCAGTTCTTC. As protein: CASSPGQGTGEQFF.

This clone was recorded only once. This chain uses TRBV7-3 with TRBJ2-1; D might be TRBD1 (5 bases). From germline, CDR1 is SGHTA and CDR2 FQGTGA. Trimming shortened V by 4 bases and J by 1 base, and 14 bases separated the two germline ends. This CDR3 comprises 16 residues. The CDR3 DNA sequence: TGTGCCAGCAGCTCCCGGCCAGACAGTTCCTACAATGAGCAGTTCTTC. This gives the protein CASSSRPDSSYNEQFF.

The chain uses TRBV5-1 and TRBJ2-1; weak D call: TRBD1 (5 bases). This CDR3 has 13 amino acids. Germline CDR1 and CDR2: SGHRS and YFSETQ. V was clipped by 0 bases and J by 6 bases, with 7 bases between them. The CDR3 loop is CASSLGQGNEQFF. The CDR3 nucleotides are TGCGCCAGCAGCTTGGGCCAGGGCAATGAGCAGTTCTTC.

This rearrangement joins TRBV12-5 to TRBJ2-2; 7 bases line up with TRBD2. Losses at the gene ends were 4 bases for V and 0 bases for J; bases not matched to a gene: 5. The CDR3 is made up of 16 amino acids. Per germline, CDR1 LGHNT and CDR2 FRNRAP. Here the CDR3 DNA reads TGTGCTAGTGGTTCAAACAGCGGGACGAACACCGGGGAGCTGTTTTTT. Protein sequence: CASGSNSGTNTGELFF.

The chain carries TRBV29-1 and TRBJ2-3; D gene ambiguous. CDR3 size: 12 residues. Trimming shortened V by 5 bases and J by 6 bases, and 12 bases separated the two germline ends. The germline V gene encodes CDR1 SQVTM and CDR2 ANQGSEA. CDR3: CSVLSASDTQYF. The DNA of the CDR3 is TGCAGCGTTCTCTCAGCCAGTGATACGCAGTATTTT.

Only one count was recorded for this clone. The chain combines TRBV6-5 with TRBJ2-1, with 8 bases matching TRBD2. Germline CDR1 reads MNHEY; CDR2 reads SVGAGI. This CDR3 contains 15 residues. V trimming: 6 bases; J trimming: 1 base; junction bases outside the gene matches: 5. In nucleotides, the CDR3 is TGTGCCAGCAGGATATTAGCGGGATCCTACAATGAGCAGTTCTTC. Its protein product is CASRILAGSYNEQFF.

This clone was recorded only once. The chain has TRBV10-3 and TRBJ1-1; D is unclear. The CDR3 contains 14 residues. The germline V gene has CDR1 ENHRY and CDR2 SYGVKD. V gave up 4 bases and J gave up 1 base, with 10 bases separating them. DNA of the CDR3: TGTGCCATCAGTGTAGGTAAGGGGAACACTGAAGCTTTCTTT. It codes for CAISVGKGNTEAFF.